This T cell receptor beta chain was sequenced for a study of CD8+CD57+ T cells in acquired aplastic anemia (dated by TCRdb to 2017 to 2018). Context from the whole study: Extracted DNA from sorted CD4+ and CD8+ cells averaged around 3.3 ug, ranging from about 0.18 to 27.4 ug. CD8+CD57+ expansion was defined as a frequency above the mean frequency observed in healthy subjects. What the study reported, not specific to this receptor: Between patients and healthy controls, no significant difference in CD8+ Simpson's diversity was found (P=0.060). Approximately 31 CD8+ CDR3 sequences were found in both patients and controls but appeared to be highly expressed in patients and within the immunodominant clones of the patients.

Genomic DNA served as template for TCR beta VDJ combination and CDR3 sequence profiling. An Illumina HiSeq 2000 was the platform used for TCR repertoire sequencing. The paper's data handling went like this. Repertoires were assessed using TRBV/TRBJ rearrangement plots, CDR3 size and DJ length profiles, and Simpson's diversity index. Whichever DNA sequence was most abundant in the deep sequencing data was defined as the immunodominant clone. CDR3 amino acid sequences were checked for sharing across subjects and were also compared against the VDJdb database and published repertoires. TCRdb redid the processing of the public reads, applying fastp at Q25 and MiXCR, and retained in-frame beta chains. Merged by CDR3 protein, the rows form single entries marked with the most common genes and DNA. These V and J calls originate from TCRdb's pipeline instead of the authors' own analysis. In all, the sample holds more than 95,000 distinct CDR3 sequences, and about 40% of those were seen once. The ten largest clones add up to under 3% of the sample.

The germline V gene provides CDR1 SGHTA and CDR2 FQGNSA. The CDR3 runs 15 amino acids, cysteine and phenylalanine included. The entry retains the CDR3 DNA only, 45 bases that are in frame from base 1. V and J are truncated by 5 bases and 0 bases respectively, leaving an intervening sequence of 11 bases. Flow cytometry had shown CD8+CD57+ cell expansion in the patients selected for sequencing. Every patient had a diagnosis of severe acquired aplastic anemia based on International Study of Aplastic Anemia and Agranulocytosis and Camitta criteria. No therapy had been received by the patients at the time of blood sampling. TCR repertoires of sorted CD4+ and CD8+ blood T cells from severe aplastic anemia patients and healthy subjects were deep-sequenced in the study. Patients were enrolled in the USA under clinicaltrials.gov protocols 00001620, 01623167, 00001397, 00071045, 00081523 and 00961064. Ficoll-Paque density gradient centrifugation was used to isolate peripheral blood mononuclear cells. CD4+ and CD8+ T cells were sorted by FACS or magnetic beads before DNA extraction.

Note on this clonotype: What this receptor recognizes is not known. No base-level quality is on record; no much larger clone is a single base apart.

This TCR was sampled from a human donor with aplastic anemia. The rearranged chain carries TRBV7-2 and TRBJ1-5, with the D gene not clear enough to name. What was sequenced was sorted CD4+, CD8+, or CD8+CD57+ T cells (not recorded which) from PBMCs. CDR3 loop: CASSRESNSNQPQHF. The nucleotides read TGTGCCAGCAGCCGTGAATCAAATAGCAATCAGCCCCAGCATTTT.